These 30 T cell receptor beta chains came from one sample sequenced in a study of CD8 T cells in ankylosing spondylitis (dated 2017 in TCRdb). No cognate antigen is known for these TCRs. What the work shows at the level of the full study, not this receptor alone: A TCR beta motif of eight highly homologous amino acid variants appeared characteristic of blood from ankylosing spondylitis patients.

Libraries came from 5' RACE. TCRdb names Illumina HiSeq 2500 as the instrument used. TCRdb took the public reads, trimmed them with fastp at Q25, ran MiXCR for clone calling and kept in-frame beta chains. Entries that share a CDR3 protein sequence are merged under the most common genes and DNA. This sample has around 770,000 distinct CDR3 sequences in its table, and 12% of those were observed once. The top ten clonotypes cover roughly 0.51% of the sample. Source material: blood, either unsorted or a sorted T cell fraction (not recorded which). These receptors all come from a male donor with ankylosing spondylitis.

This clonotype was seen at least ten times. The chain employs TRBV29-1 and TRBJ1-2; 7 bases are shared with TRBD1. Germline trimming cut 6 bases from V and 5 bases from J; bases unmatched to any gene: 3. The CDR3 consists of 11 residues. Germline CDR1 SQVTM, CDR2 ANQGSEA. The CDR3 sequence: CSVTGEYGYTF. The CDR3 DNA reads TGCAGCGTCACAGGGGAGTATGGCTACACCTTC. Variable domain in full (rest from reference TRBV29-1 and TRBJ1-2): SAVISQKPSRDICQRGTSLTIQCQVDSQVTMMFWYRQQPGQSLTLIATANQGSEATYESGFVIDKFPISRPNLTFSTLTVSNMSPEDSSIYLCSVTGEYGYTFGSGTRLTVV.

There are many counts of this clonotype. The chain couples TRBV5-1 to TRBJ2-6; perhaps TRBD1 as D (6 bases). Looked up from germline, CDR1 is SGHRS and CDR2 is YFSETQ. The CDR3 is made up of 15 amino acids. Deletions cut 4 bases from V and 0 bases from J, with 8 bases between. CDR3: CASSQGISGANVLTF. The CDR3 nucleotides read TGCGCCAGCAGCCAGGGGATCTCTGGGGCCAACGTCCTGACTTTC.

This clonotype was seen a handful of times. The V and J genes are TRBV29-1 and TRBJ1-1; no clear D gene. The length of the CDR3 is 11 residues. V was cut by 6 bases and J by 3 bases, with 8 bases left in between. CDR1 and CDR2 (germline): SQVTM, ANQGSEA. CDR3 sequence reads: CSVLTYTEAFF. The CDR3 region has the DNA TGCAGCGTCCTCACGTACACTGAAGCTTTCTTT.

This clonotype was seen a handful of times. The chain uses TRBV4-2 and TRBJ1-2; no firm D call. V shed 2 bases and J shed 0 bases, with 7 bases lying between them. Germline V gene sequence: CDR1 LGHNA, CDR2 YNFKEQ. This CDR3 comprises 14 residues. CDR3 sequence (DNA): TGTGCCAGCAGCCAAAGAAACTCTAACTATGGCTACACCTTC. It is translated as CASSQRNSNYGYTF.

This rearrangement joins TRBV20-1 to TRBJ2-2, with D possibly matching TRBD1 (6 bases). Trimming stripped 3 bases from V and 2 bases from J, with 10 bases between. CDR1 is DFQATT and CDR2 is SNEGSKA in the germline V gene (reference sequence). This CDR3 spans 14 amino acids. The DNA for the CDR3 is TGCAGTGCTAGGGGGGCCCCCAACACCGGGGAGCTGTTTTTT. This translates into CSARGAPNTGELFF.

The chain employs TRBV24-1 and TRBJ2-3, with 15 nucleotides matching TRBD2. The germline CDR1 and CDR2 sequences are KGHDR and SFDVKD. The CDR3 runs to 18 residues. With V trimmed by 4 bases and J by 2 bases, 6 bases remained unmatched. The CDR3 here is CATSDPGTSGGFTDTQYF. The CDR3 DNA reads TGTGCCACCAGTGACCCTGGGACTAGCGGGGGGTTCACAGATACGCAGTATTTT.

The V gene is TRBV6-2 or TRBV6-3, the J gene TRBJ2-7; D gene uncertain. The CDR3 length is 15 residues. Trimming stripped 3 bases from V and 0 bases from J, with 12 bases between. Germline CDR1 and CDR2: MNHEY and SVGEGT. CDR3 region: CASSYGDAYSYEQYF. CDR3 coding DNA: TGTGCCAGCAGTTATGGTGACGCCTACTCCTACGAGCAGTACTTC.

This clonotype was observed many times. V and J are TRBV29-1 and TRBJ1-1; D call uncertain. Trimming removed 4 bases at V and 2 bases at J, with 2 bases between. This CDR3 comprises 10 residues. Germline loops: CDR1 SQVTM, CDR2 ANQGSEA. The CDR3 loop is CSVGNTEAFF. The CDR3 bases are TGCAGCGTTGGTAACACTGAAGCTTTCTTT. The whole variable domain, filled in from reference TRBV29-1 and TRBJ1-1, reads SAVISQKPSRDICQRGTSLTIQCQVDSQVTMMFWYRQQPGQSLTLIATANQGSEATYESGFVIDKFPISRPNLTFSTLTVSNMSPEDSSIYLCSVGNTEAFFGQGTRLTVV.

This clonotype was seen many times. CDR3 nucleotides: TGTGCCAGCAGCATAAACTACGACAATCAGCCCCAGCATTTT. This encodes CASSINYDNQPQHF. V and J are TRBV27 and TRBJ1-5; D uncertain. Trimming pared 6 bases from V and 3 bases from J, leaving 12 bases between. Looked up from germline, CDR1 is MNHEY and CDR2 is SMNVEV (reference sequence). This CDR3 comprises 14 residues.

This clonotype was seen a handful of times. The chain employs TRBV10-3 and TRBJ1-3; D gene unclear. The V and J ends lost 8 bases and 0 bases respectively, with 8 bases between them. The CDR3 loop spans 13 amino acids. Germline values: CDR1 ENHRY, CDR2 SYGVKD. The CDR3 loop reads CAIRAFSGNTIYF. The CDR3 coding sequence is TGTGCCATCCGGGCCTTCTCTGGAAACACCATATATTTT.

This clonotype was seen more than once but under ten times. The chain has TRBV5-1 and TRBJ2-1; 12 bases fit TRBD1. The V gene end was trimmed by 4 bases and the J gene end by 6 bases; junction bases not matched to a gene: 5. The CDR3 totals 15 residues. Germline CDR1 reads SGHRS; CDR2 reads YFSETQ. CDR3 residues: CASSLGQGALNEQFF. DNA of the CDR3: TGCGCCAGCAGCCTGGGACAGGGGGCACTCAATGAGCAGTTCTTC.

The rearrangement joins TRBV7-2 to TRBJ1-2; TRBD1 is a possible D gene (5 bases). Germline CDR1 is SGHTA and CDR2 is FQGNSA. CDR3 length: 15 residues. Trimming cost V 1 base and J 4 bases, with 13 bases left between them. In DNA form, the CDR3 reads TGTGCCAGCAGCTTAGTTCTTGCCGGGACCTATGGCTACACCTTC. Translated, it gives CASSLVLAGTYGYTF.

V is TRBV2 and J is TRBJ2-4; no firm D call. V shed 3 bases and J shed 0 bases, with 6 bases lying between them. The germline CDR1 and CDR2 sequences are SNHLY and FYNNEI. CDR3 length: 14 residues. The CDR3 loop is CASSDPLAKNIQYF. The CDR3 DNA reads TGTGCCAGCAGTGACCCTCTAGCCAAAAACATTCAGTACTTC.

This clonotype has only a few counts. The rearrangement links TRBV7-6 to TRBJ2-1; 7 bases are shared with TRBD1. The CDR3 has 15 amino acids. Trimming removed 5 bases from V and 5 bases from J; junction bases left unmatched: 9. CDR1 is SGHVS and CDR2 is FNYEAQ in the germline V gene. CDR3: CASSRETGPDNEQFF. Here the CDR3 DNA reads TGTGCCAGCAGCCGTGAGACAGGGCCGGACAATGAGCAGTTCTTC.

This clonotype was detected only a few times. This sequence joins TRBV18 and TRBJ2-6, with D maybe TRBD1 (5 bases). Trimming shortened V by 0 bases and J by 1 base, and 7 bases separated the two germline ends. Germline assignment: CDR1 KGHSH and CDR2 LQKENI. The CDR3 runs to 16 residues. The DNA of the CDR3 is TGTGCCAGCTCACCACCAGGGGTGTCTGGGGCCAACGTCCTGACTTTC. Protein sequence: CASSPPGVSGANVLTF.

This clonotype has only a few counts. The CDR3 sequence is CSAAIRRPYEQYF. The CDR3 DNA reads TGCAGTGCTGCAATAAGAAGGCCCTACGAGCAGTACTTC. The chain uses TRBV20-1 and TRBJ2-7; D is ambiguous. The CDR3 is 13 residues long. The germline V gene encodes CDR1 DFQATT and CDR2 SNEGSKA (reference sequence). Deletions cut 5 bases from V and 2 bases from J, with 13 bases between.

This clonotype was observed a handful of times. The germline gene is not matched at one end of the junction; a read error may be the cause. The chain joins TRBV20-1 to TRBJ2-5, with D possibly TRBD1 on 6 matching bases. The germline gives CDR1 DFQATT, CDR2 SNEGSKA (reference sequence). The length of the CDR3 is 16 residues. The CDR3 region is CSGSPDLTGYQETQYF. The CDR3 DNA sequence: TGCAGTGGGTCACCAGATCTTACAGGGTACCAGGAGACCCAGTACTTC.

This clonotype was found many times. The chain couples TRBV5-5 to TRBJ1-6; D ambiguous. This CDR3 contains 15 residues. V gave up 0 bases and J gave up 3 bases, with 7 bases separating them. In germline, CDR1 is SGHKS, CDR2 YYEKEE (reference sequence). CDR3 in DNA: TGTGCCAGCAGCTTGGGGTCTTTCTATAATTCACCCCTCCACTTT. This codes for CASSLGSFYNSPLHF.

This clonotype showed up just a few times. The rearrangement joins TRBV5-1 to TRBJ2-2, with unresolved D. CDR1 is SGHRS and CDR2 is YFSETQ in the germline V gene. The V end was cut by 6 bases, the J end by 0 bases, with 15 bases between. This CDR3 comprises 16 residues. For the CDR3, the DNA is TGCGCCAGCACCCGGTGGTCGGTGGCGAACACCGGGGAGCTGTTTTTT. Translated: CASTRWSVANTGELFF.

This clonotype has only a few counts. This sequence joins TRBV6-1 and TRBJ2-7; the D gene is possibly TRBD1 (6 bases). CDR1 is MNHNS and CDR2 is SASEGT in the germline V gene. This CDR3 is 13 amino acids long. Deletions cut 9 bases from V and 6 bases from J, with 18 bases between. The CDR3 loop reads CASTNRVVGEQYF. CDR3 coding DNA: TGTGCCAGTACAAACAGGGTAGTAGGCGAGCAGTACTTC.

V gene TRBV20-1 combines with J gene TRBJ1-4; D ambiguous. CDR3 length equals 13 residues. The V gene's germline CDR1 is DFQATT and CDR2 SNEGSKA (reference sequence). V was pared by 3 bases and J by 5 bases, with 10 bases between. CDR3: CSASTGLNEKLFF. CDR3 sequence (DNA): TGCAGTGCTAGTACTGGGTTGAATGAAAAACTGTTTTTT.

The rearrangement joins TRBV20-1 to TRBJ1-2; no definite D call. The CDR3 runs 12 residues. Trimming left V 0 bases short and J 9 bases short, with 11 bases between. The germline V gene encodes CDR1 DFQATT and CDR2 SNEGSKA (reference sequence). The CDR3 spells CSARDPFRSYTF. Here the CDR3 DNA reads TGCAGTGCTAGAGATCCGTTCAGGAGCTACACCTTC.

The chain employs TRBV27 and TRBJ1-5, with D possibly matching TRBD1 (5 bases). CDR3 size: 16 residues. CDR1 and CDR2 (germline): MNHEY, SMNVEV (reference sequence). V lost 4 bases, J lost 11 bases, and 24 bases lay in between. Here the CDR3 reads CASSSRAVGLEETQHF. CDR3 coding DNA: TGTGCCAGCAGTTCCCGCGCAGTGGGGCTTGAGGAAACCCAGCATTTT.

The gene calls are TRBV20-1 and TRBJ2-5, with D possibly called TRBD1 or TRBD2 (6 bases each). CDR3 length: 14 amino acids. Germline CDR1 DFQATT, CDR2 SNEGSKA (reference sequence). Trimming shortened V by 6 bases and J by 0 bases, and 14 bases separated the two germline ends. Here the CDR3 reads CSAQKGGYQETQYF. The CDR3 DNA reads TGCAGTGCCCAAAAGGGGGGATACCAAGAGACCCAGTACTTC.

This clonotype has a handful of counts. V is TRBV20-1 and J is TRBJ2-3; D possibly corresponds to TRBD1 (6 bases). The CDR3 extends over 14 amino acids. V was clipped by 1 base and J by 4 bases, with 12 bases between them. The V gene's germline CDR1 is DFQATT and CDR2 SNEGSKA (reference sequence). The CDR3 region has the DNA TGCAGTGCTAGAGTAACAGGGATCCCAGATACGCAGTATTTT. Translation: CSARVTGIPDTQYF.

This clonotype was counted ten times or more. J is TRBJ1-2 and V is TRBV29-1; D remains unclear. V lost 4 bases and J 5 bases, leaving 8 bases between the germline ends. This CDR3 is 11 amino acids long. Germline V gene lookup returns CDR1 SQVTM and CDR2 ANQGSEA. CDR3 coding DNA: TGCAGCGTTGTAGCACCGTATGGCTACACCTTC. Its protein product is CSVVAPYGYTF.

This chain joins TRBV5-4 and TRBJ2-5; 8 bases match TRBD2. Germline assignment: CDR1 SGHNT and CDR2 YYREEE (reference sequence). J gave up 2 bases and V 5 bases, and 5 bases lay outside the gene matches. The length of the CDR3 is 14 residues. DNA of the CDR3: TGTGCCAGCAGGCTACTAGCGGAACAAGAGACCCAGTACTTC. As protein: CASRLLAEQETQYF.

This clonotype was recorded a few times. The rearrangement joins TRBV12-3 or TRBV12-4 to TRBJ2-1, with 8 positions matching TRBD2. The CDR3 contains 16 residues. The V gene end was trimmed by 6 bases and the J gene end by 2 bases; junction bases not matched to a gene: 9. The CDR3 protein is CASRSGGGLTYNEQFF. CDR3 DNA: TGTGCCAGCAGGAGTGGCGGGGGGCTGACCTACAATGAGCAGTTCTTC.

This chain joins TRBV12-3 or TRBV12-4 and TRBJ2-3; D is unclear. Trimming removed 1 base at V and 8 bases at J, with 7 bases between. The CDR3 spans 12 residues. The CDR3 bases are TGTGCCAGCAGTTTAGGCCCTGGTACGCAGTATTTT. Translating gives CASSLGPGTQYF.

The chain has TRBV6-5 and TRBJ1-4; D not resolved. CDR1 is MNHEY, CDR2 SVGAGI, per germline. This CDR3 has 16 amino acids. The germline V and J ends were trimmed by 2 bases and 5 bases, with 15 bases remaining between them. The CDR3: CASSYRGSRGNEKLFF. The CDR3 nucleotides read TGTGCCAGCAGTTACCGTGGGTCCCGGGGAAATGAAAAACTGTTTTTT.